This TCR beta chain was profiled in a study of T cell repertoires in cytomegalovirus infection. Across the study: It can be stated that public TCR beta signatures indicated CMV infection as well as a matching HLA type. Broader study findings: What dominated the ex vivo response were HLA-C-restricted CMV-specific TCR beta clonotypes. People with CMV and the relevant HLA were identified by cumulative public TCR beta family frequency.

TCRdb called the reads again in MiXCR, with one record for every CDR3 protein. This table has about 180,000 distinct CDR3 sequences, roughly 14% appearing once. In its sample, this clonotype was seen a few times. Its target is unknown. The sequenced sample consisted of PBMCs. The sequence was collected from a human donor in good health (CMV status not recorded). Some clones in this sample may be carry-over from other donors' samples.

The CDR3 DNA is TGTGCCAGCAGTGTTGGGGTTGTCACTGAAGCTTTCTTT. Translated, it gives CASSVGVVTEAFF. This sequence joins TRBV6-1 and TRBJ1-1; D not resolved. The length of the CDR3 is 13 residues. Germline V gene data show CDR1 as MNHNS and CDR2 as SASEGT. The germline V and J ends were trimmed by 4 bases and 4 bases, with 10 bases remaining between them.